Each of the 8 T cell receptor beta chains below was sequenced from the same sample in a study of blood T cell repertoires in COVID-19. Clones were read by immunoSEQ multiplex PCR, and TCRdb kept only the in-frame ones, dropping some. The repertoire holds about 170,000 clones, more than 70% seen once, with around 3.6% in the top ten. Sequenced sample: PBMCs or T cells enriched from blood (not recorded which). These receptors originate from a woman aged 45-65 years in a cohort exposed to, infected with or recovered from COVID-19 (not recorded which).

The chain links TRBV19 to TRBJ1-5, with TRBD1 as a possible D gene (5 bases). V lost 4 bases to trimming and J lost 6 bases, with 16 bases between them. The CDR3 totals 15 residues. In germline, CDR1 is LNHDA, CDR2 SQIVND (reference sequence). For the CDR3, the DNA is TGTGCCAGTAGTAATAGTCTTTCAGGGTTTCAGCCCCAGCATTTT. It translates to CASSNSLSGFQPQHF. The full variable domain, in which reference TRBV19 and TRBJ1-5 provide the parts outside the CDR3, is DGGITQSPKYLFRKEGQNVTLSCEQNLNHDAMYWYRQDPGQGLRLIYYSQIVNDFQKGDIAEGYSVSREKKESFPLTVTSAQKNPTAFYLCASSNSLSGFQPQHFGDGTRLSIL.

The chain is built from TRBV7-9 and TRBJ1-3; D is unresolved. V was shortened by 5 bases and J by 5 bases, with 16 bases between the two germline ends. The CDR3 consists of 15 residues. CDR1 and CDR2 from the germline V gene are SEHNR and FQNEAQ (reference sequence). CDR3 region: CASSLRLGERNTIYF. CDR3 nucleotide sequence: TGTGCCAGCAGCCTCCGGTTGGGCGAAAGAAACACCATATATTTT.

The chain carries TRBV3-1 (or the pseudogene TRBV3-2) and TRBJ1-6; TRBD1 agrees at 7 bases. Unmatched junction bases numbered 10, after V lost 4 bases and J lost 1 base. The CDR3 has 18 residues. Looked up from germline, CDR1 is LGHDT and CDR2 is YNNKEL (reference sequence). CDR3 amino acids: CASSPCREGASYNSPLHF. The CDR3 DNA reads as TGTGCCAGCAGCCCGTGTAGAGAGGGGGCGTCCTATAATTCACCCCTCCACTTT.

This clone is a singleton in its sample. The rearrangement joins TRBV5-4 to TRBJ2-5; 11 bases line up with TRBD2. Per the germline V gene, CDR1 is SGHNT and CDR2 is YYREEE (reference sequence). This CDR3 has 18 amino acids. With V trimmed by 3 bases and J by 3 bases, 13 bases remained unmatched. Written as DNA, the CDR3 is TGTGCCAGCAGCTCGGTAGCGGGGGGGCGAATTGAAGAAGAGACCCAGTACTTC. It is translated as CASSSVAGGRIEEETQYF.

This clone turned up a few times. This chain connects TRBV4-1 to TRBJ1-3; D may be TRBD1 (5 bases). The germline V gene encodes CDR1 MGHRA and CDR2 YSYEKL. The V and J ends lost 3 bases and 8 bases respectively, with 17 bases between them. The CDR3 is 15 residues long. CDR3 in amino acids: CASSQTPGVVDTIYF. Written as DNA, the CDR3 is TGCGCCAGCAGCCAGACCCCGGGGGTAGTAGACACCATATATTTT.

The V and J genes are TRBV30 and TRBJ2-7; 8 nucleotides align to TRBD1. Germline V gene data show CDR1 as GTSNPN and CDR2 as SVGIG (reference sequence). The CDR3 sequence is 12 residues long. Losses at the gene ends were 5 bases for V and 3 bases for J; bases not matched to a gene: 3. CDR3 protein: CAWGTGGYEQYF. As DNA, the CDR3 is TGTGCCTGGGGGACAGGAGGCTACGAGCAGTACTTC.

V gene TRBV11-3 combines with J gene TRBJ2-3; 8 positions agree with TRBD1. From germline, CDR1 is SGHNT and CDR2 YENEEA. The CDR3 contains 14 residues. The V and J ends lost 5 bases and 5 bases, in that order; junction bases with no gene match: 6. DNA of the CDR3: TGTGCCAGCAGCGCGGACAGGGAAAGAGATACGCAGTATTTT. Translation: CASSADRERDTQYF.

The DNA for the CDR3 is TGTGCCAGCAGCCATATAGGGGCAACAACCCACTACGAGCAGTACTTC. Translating gives CASSHIGATTHYEQYF. J is TRBJ2-7 and V is TRBV14; TRBD1 might be the D (5 bases). V was cut by 3 bases and J by 3 bases, with 18 bases left in between. This CDR3 is 16 amino acids long. The germline CDR1 and CDR2 sequences are SGHDN and FVKESK.